The rows below give T cell receptor beta chains drawn from one sample of a study of CD8 T cells in ankylosing spondylitis. TCRdb independently ran MiXCR on the 5' RACE reads; one entry per CDR3 protein. The sample carries approximately 300,000 distinct CDR3 sequences, around 8% recorded once. The sample comprised blood, either unsorted or a sorted T cell fraction (not recorded which). The receptors were gathered from a male donor with ankylosing spondylitis. Both conserved end residues are part of each CDR3. Fields, in order: V gene, D gene, J gene, clone size, CDR3 protein, CDR3 DNA. D genes are given only for firm matches. Only part of the rows carry a size: once, few, many, or a class if the clone is expanded.

TRBV7-8	TRBD2	TRBJ2-1	few	CASSPQDPSGFSYNEQFF	TGTGCCAGCAGCCCGCAAGACCCTAGCGGGTTTTCCTACAATGAGCAGTTCTTC
TRBV10-3	TRBD2	TRBJ2-3	few	CAISESSGSTDTQYF	TGTGCCATCAGTGAGTCAAGCGGGAGTACAGATACGCAGTATTTT
TRBV7-9	.	TRBJ1-1	many	CASSDDVNTEAFF	TGTGCCAGCAGTGATGATGTTAACACTGAAGCTTTCTTT
TRBV7-3	.	TRBJ2-1	few	CASSSTQGAHEQFF	TGTGCCAGCAGCTCCACTCAGGGTGCCCATGAGCAGTTCTTC
TRBV12-3/TRBV12-4	.	TRBJ1-2	.	CASSTQLYGYTF	TGTGCCAGCAGTACACAGCTTTATGGCTACACCTTC
TRBV11-2	TRBD2	TRBJ2-1	few	CASSALAGAHNEQFF	TGTGCCAGCAGCGCCTTAGCGGGAGCCCACAATGAGCAGTTCTTC
TRBV28	.	TRBJ2-6	few	CASSAGQVSGANVLTF	TGTGCCAGCAGTGCGGGACAAGTCTCTGGGGCCAACGTCCTGACTTTC
TRBV7-9	.	TRBJ2-1	few	CASSLVSGPLYNEQFF	TGTGCCAGCAGCTTAGTCTCTGGGCCCCTCTACAATGAGCAGTTCTTC
TRBV15	.	TRBJ2-7	few	CATSRDHSYEQYF	TGTGCCACCAGCAGAGATCATTCCTACGAGCAGTACTTC
TRBV2	TRBD1	TRBJ2-5	few	CASRAGTGPFRVETQYF	TGTGCCAGCAGAGCCGGGACAGGGCCTTTCCGGGTAGAGACCCAGTACTTC
TRBV7-2	.	TRBJ2-7	few	CASSSPISSYEQYF	TGTGCCAGCAGCTCCCCGATCAGCTCCTACGAGCAGTACTTC
TRBV25-1	.	TRBJ2-1	.	CASSNLTLNEQFF	TGTGCCAGCAGCAATCTGACCCTCAATGAGCAGTTCTTC
TRBV6-2/TRBV6-3	.	TRBJ2-1	.	CASAQGPYNEQFF	TGTGCCAGCGCTCAGGGGCCCTACAATGAGCAGTTCTTC
TRBV20-1	.	TRBJ2-1	few	CSASGAWENNEQFF	TGCAGTGCTAGCGGGGCTTGGGAAAACAATGAGCAGTTCTTC
TRBV6-1	TRBD2	TRBJ2-3	.	CASRGLASTDTQYF	TGTGCCAGCAGAGGACTAGCGAGTACAGATACGCAGTATTTT
TRBV20-1	.	TRBJ1-4	few	CSALNPGTNNEKLFF	TGCAGTGCTCTCAATCCCGGGACGAATAATGAAAAACTGTTTTTT
TRBV28	TRBD1	TRBJ2-3	few	CASSLTGWRGDTQYF	TGTGCCAGCAGCTTGACAGGGTGGCGCGGTGATACGCAGTATTTT
TRBV4-3	TRBD1	TRBJ2-1	few	CASSLGTGASNEQFF	TGCGCCAGCAGCCTCGGGACAGGGGCTAGCAATGAGCAGTTCTTC
TRBV20-1	.	TRBJ1-3	.	CSARDASGASTIYF	TGCAGTGCTAGAGATGCCAGTGGGGCCAGCACCATATATTTT
TRBV5-1	.	TRBJ2-1	many	CASSLSPYNEQFF	TGCGCCAGCAGCTTGAGTCCCTACAATGAGCAGTTCTTC
TRBV11-3	.	TRBJ2-3	.	CASSDPGLTDTQYF	TGTGCCAGCAGCGACCCGGGACTCACAGATACGCAGTATTTT
TRBV4-2	.	TRBJ2-6	few	CASSQGPGIGANVLTF	TGTGCCAGCAGCCAAGGACCTGGGATTGGGGCCAACGTCCTGACTTTC
TRBV3-1	TRBD1	TRBJ1-2	many	CASSQDTGTANYYGYTF	TGTGCCAGCAGCCAAGACACCGGGACAGCTAATTACTATGGCTACACCTTC
TRBV20-1	TRBD2	TRBJ2-6	.	CSARRGGISGANVLTF	TGCAGTGCTAGACGGGGGGGTATATCCGGGGCCAACGTCCTGACTTTC
TRBV21-1	.	TRBJ2-3	.	CASKPYRGAASDTQYF	TGTGCCAGCAAGCCATATAGGGGGGCTGCTTCAGATACGCAGTATTTT
TRBV5-1	TRBD2	TRBJ2-7	few	CASSWGGTSVYEQYF	TGCGCCAGCAGCTGGGGGGGGACTAGCGTGTACGAGCAGTACTTC
TRBV6-5	.	TRBJ2-3	few	CASSYPSNTDTQYF	TGTGCCAGCAGTTACCCTTCGAACACAGATACGCAGTATTTT
TRBV7-9	.	TRBJ1-4	many	CASSLRGMNNEKLFF	TGTGCCAGCAGCTTAAGGGGGATGAATAATGAAAAACTGTTTTTT
TRBV7-8	TRBD1	TRBJ2-7	many	CASTRTGQGNRYEQYF	TGTGCCAGCACACGAACGGGACAGGGGAACCGTTACGAGCAGTACTTC
TRBV6-2/TRBV6-3	.	TRBJ2-7	few	CASRTRSGPQEDEQYF	TGTGCCAGCAGGACACGCTCGGGACCCCAGGAGGATGAGCAGTACTTC
TRBV9	.	TRBJ2-2	many	CASSASITGELFF	TGTGCCAGCAGCGCTAGTATAACCGGGGAGCTGTTTTTT
TRBV29-1	TRBD2	TRBJ2-1	many	CSVVSGSSGRAHEQFF	TGCAGCGTGGTTAGTGGGTCTAGCGGGAGGGCCCATGAGCAGTTCTTC
TRBV9	TRBD1	TRBJ2-7	.	CASSATRGTGTYEQYF	TGTGCCAGCAGCGCCACTCGCGGGACAGGGACCTACGAGCAGTACTTC
TRBV20-1	TRBD2	TRBJ2-7	few	CSARTSGSWGEQYF	TGCAGTGCGCGGACTAGCGGGAGTTGGGGCGAGCAGTACTTC
TRBV4-2	TRBD2	TRBJ2-1	few	CASSQVPSGIGDNEQFF	TGTGCCAGCAGCCAAGTTCCTAGCGGGATCGGAGACAATGAGCAGTTCTTC
TRBV20-1	.	TRBJ1-1	many	CSARGAGSLSFF	TGCAGTGCTAGGGGGGCAGGTTCTTTGTCTTTCTTT
TRBV5-1	.	TRBJ1-5	.	CASSFGPGGRDQPQHF	TGCGCCAGCAGCTTTGGCCCCGGTGGCCGTGATCAGCCCCAGCATTTT
TRBV20-1	.	TRBJ1-5	.	CSSRSVGDQPQHF	TGCAGCTCGCGGAGTGTAGGGGACCAGCCCCAGCATTTT
TRBV6-6	.	TRBJ2-1	many	CARHWGNYNEQFF	TGTGCCAGACATTGGGGGAACTACAATGAGCAGTTCTTC
TRBV10-3	.	TRBJ2-3	few	CAISEHRGLQDTQYF	TGTGCCATCAGTGAGCATAGGGGACTTCAAGATACGCAGTATTTT
TRBV20-1	.	TRBJ1-2	few	CSARIASNYGYTF	TGCAGTGCTAGAATTGCCTCAAACTATGGCTACACCTTC
TRBV20-1	TRBD2	TRBJ2-2	few	CSARDRRLAGNGELFF	TGCAGTGCTAGAGATCGGAGACTAGCGGGAAATGGGGAGCTGTTTTTT
TRBV20-1	TRBD2	TRBJ2-7	few	CSARGSGSRYEQYF	TGCAGTGCTAGAGGTAGCGGGAGTCGGTACGAGCAGTACTTC
TRBV10-3	TRBD2	TRBJ2-3	few	CAISDGTSGRYGTDTQYF	TGTGCCATCAGTGACGGGACTAGCGGGAGGTATGGCACAGATACGCAGTATTTT
TRBV6-2/TRBV6-3	.	TRBJ2-7	.	CASSWGLAASYEQYF	TGTGCCAGCAGTTGGGGATTAGCGGCCTCCTACGAGCAGTACTTC
TRBV5-1	.	TRBJ2-4	.	CASSLDRPDIQYF	TGCGCCAGCAGCTTGGACAGACCGGACATTCAGTACTTC
TRBV20-1	.	TRBJ2-5	many	CSAWLAQETQYF	TGCAGTGCTTGGCTAGCACAAGAGACCCAGTACTTC
TRBV5-1	TRBD2	TRBJ2-1	.	CASSPSGRAQGEQFF	TGCGCCAGCAGCCCTAGCGGGAGGGCCCAGGGTGAGCAGTTCTTC